This T cell receptor (beta chain) originates from a study of blood T cell repertoires in COVID-19. Overall study: Researchers got acute and convalescent COVID-19 samples from the United States, Italy and Spain.

Original data processing: Estimation of nucleated cell counts relied on the amplification of reference gene primers. Assay: immunoSEQ multiplex PCR; the TCRdb copy retains only in-frame clones and omits some. D and trimming come from the DNA, and the V and J calls and clone size come from that table. The sample records about 300,000 clones, around 88% being singletons. The germline CDR1 and CDR2 sequences are MDHEN and SYDVKM. CDR3 length: 17 residues. The ends were cut back, 2 bases at V and 3 bases at J, with 18 bases in the middle. The TCR sequence derives from a woman aged 25-40 years who had recovered from COVID-19. Source material: peripheral blood. The chain is built from TRBV28 and TRBJ2-3; perhaps TRBD1 as D (6 bases). The CDR3 loop reads CASSLRGWKVGTDTQYF. The CDR3 DNA reads as TGTGCCAGCAGTTTAAGGGGGTGGAAAGTTGGGACAGATACGCAGTATTTT.